Sequencing of this T cell receptor beta chain was carried out in a study of cytomegalovirus exposure and HLA in healthy donors. Study-level points and caveats: In an earlier analysis, about 90% or about 30%: the productive usage of most TCR beta V segments.

The PCR made use of 60 Vbeta and 13 Jbeta primers. Measured with immunoSEQ multiplex PCR; TCRdb has only the in-frame clones, and not every one. The sample comprises approximately 200,000 clones, roughly four fifths of which are singletons, and around 2% rests with the top ten. V lost 8 bases to trimming and J lost 12 bases, with 25 bases between them. CDR3 length equals 14 residues. Germline assignment: CDR1 SNHLY and CDR2 FYNNEI. Comment on this clone: Its antigen is not known.

The receptor's source is a woman aged 18 to 35 in good health and CMV-seropositive. V gene TRBV2 combines with J gene TRBJ1-2; D gene uncertain. What was sequenced was PBMCs. CDR3 amino acids: CASRPSAIGSNHTF. The CDR3 DNA reads as TGTGCCAGCCGGCCAAGTGCGATCGGGAGTAACCACACCTTC.